Described below is a single T cell receptor (beta chain) sequence and its context. Its antigen remains undetermined. No base quality values were provided; no much bigger clone lies one nucleotide off. Data came from an Illumina NovaSeq 6000. Using 5'RACE with constant-segment primers, TCRalpha and TCRbeta cDNA libraries were constructed, with sample barcodes and unique molecular identifiers added in the process. Trizol reagent was used to extract RNA from every sample. The libraries were amplified in two PCR steps, and the second step added a second sample barcode and Illumina TruSeq adapters. Sequencing of the libraries was done on an Illumina NovaSeq, producing 2 x 150 bp paired-end reads. Regarding the original processing steps: Reads were demultiplexed and collapsed into UMI-guided consensus sequences with migec v1.2.7. Using mixcr v2.1.11, UMI consensuses were aligned to TRA and TRB V and J templates and then assembled into clonotypes. Expanded or contracted clonotypes were those called significant by both edgeR and NoisET, with noise models trained on biological replicates. edgeR calls used a false discovery rate-adjusted p below 0.01 and a log2 fold-change threshold of 1. As an exploratory analysis of dynamics, max-normalized trajectories of the 1000 most abundant clonotypes were examined by PCA with hierarchical clustering. Each responding clone was given a CD4 or CD8 phenotype based on the CD4+ and CD8+ repertoires, which had been sequenced separately. TCRdb trimmed public reads at Q25 via fastp, called clones via MiXCR and kept in-frame beta chains. Duplicate CDR3 protein sequences are folded into a single record with the most common DNA and genes. TCRdb, not the original authors, processed these V and J calls. This sample holds roughly 400,000 distinct CDR3 sequences; about 17% were observed only once. The top ten constitute roughly a fifth of the sample.

This specimen belongs to a study of T-cell memory formation after mild COVID-19 (dated by TCRdb to the early 2020s). Study-level background: Most TCR sequence clusters were specific to one of the two donors. Longitudinal TCRalpha and TCRbeta repertoire sequencing tracked T-cell clones expanding and contracting after mild COVID-19 in two donors. The cohort was made up of two young adult volunteers, one female and one male, who were previously healthy.

Ficoll-Paque density gradient centrifugation was the method used to isolate PBMCs. As encoded in the germline V gene (reference sequence), CDR1 is SGHKS while CDR2 is YYEKEE. Between the V and J ends, shortened by 5 bases and 1 base respectively, the junction contains 15 bases. Its CDR3 holds 15 amino acids, cysteine through phenylalanine. Only the CDR3 part of the read is kept: 45 bases, read in frame from the first base. General findings and caveats noted by the study authors: Contracting CD4+ clones were found mainly in CM and EM memory subsets, while CD8+ clones were enriched in EMRA. The second-wave clones that peaked on day 37 were not confirmed to be SARS-CoV-2 specific. Clones that contracted from day 15 to 85 showed balanced CD4/CD8 phenotypes, whereas a second wave of clones that expanded from day 15 to 37 leaned towards CD4+. The study covered only a couple of mild cases, and larger cohorts including severe cases with pre-infection samples were considered necessary. Some responding clones were detected in pre-infection memory, which suggested that pre-existing cross-reactive memory T cells had joined the SARS-CoV-2 response.

Sequencing input: PBMCs or a T cell subset sorted from them (not recorded which). The sequence is built from TRBV5-5 and TRBJ2-5; a tentative D match to TRBD1 spans 6 bases. The source of this sequence is a man aged 18 to 29 who had mild COVID-19 (a few samples of this study predate the infection). The sample titles of this study are shuffled in the database, so cell type and time point are left out; the donor was told from shared clones. The nucleotide sequence reads TGTGCCAGCAGAACCGGGACAAGCGCCCAAGAGACCCAGTACTTC. It translates as CASRTGTSAQETQYF.